Listed here are 15 T cell receptor beta chains from one sample, sequenced in a study of cytomegalovirus exposure and HLA in healthy donors. 13 Jbeta primers and 60 Vbeta primers were used for the PCR. TCRdb keeps only in-frame clones here, not all; method: immunoSEQ multiplex PCR. Among some 200,000 clones listed, about 90% were seen once. Sequenced: PBMCs. The source of these receptors is a girl under two years old in good health and CMV-seronegative.

The chain uses TRBV7-9 and TRBJ2-4; perhaps TRBD1 as D (5 bases). The V end was cut by 5 bases, the J end by 5 bases, with 28 bases between. Germline CDR1 and CDR2: SEHNR and FQNEAQ (reference sequence). The CDR3 spans 19 residues. The CDR3 region is CASSPYDRLAGLRQNIQYF. CDR3 in DNA: TGTGCCAGCAGCCCATACGATCGGCTTGCAGGGCTTCGCCAAAACATTCAGTACTTC.

This clone was picked up a small number of times. The chain couples TRBV4-3 to TRBJ1-2; tentative D call: TRBD1 (5 bases). Germline CDR1 and CDR2: LGHNA and YSLEER. The V and J ends lost 1 base and 4 bases respectively, with 10 bases between them. CDR3 length equals 14 residues. The CDR3 nucleotides are TGCGCCAGCAGCCAAGGGGACTCCGGCTATGGCTACACCTTC. Amino acid sequence: CASSQGDSGYGYTF.

The chain combines TRBV19 with TRBJ1-2; 9 positions agree with TRBD1. Germline CDR1 is LNHDA and CDR2 is SQIVND (reference sequence). The CDR3 has 17 amino acids. V shed 3 bases and J 1 base; nucleotides not matched to a gene: 9. This CDR3 reads CASSILGTGNGNYGYTF. The CDR3 nucleotides read TGTGCCAGTAGTATCCTTGGGACAGGGAACGGTAACTATGGCTACACCTTC.

The chain recombines TRBV11-3 with TRBJ2-2, with TRBD1 matching over 8 bases. Germline V gene data show CDR1 as SGHNT and CDR2 as YENEEA. Trimming at V came to 11 bases and at J to 4 bases, leaving 3 bases not matched to a gene. The CDR3 loop spans 12 amino acids. The CDR3 DNA is TGTGCCTCGACAGGGGCCACCGGGGAGCTGTTTTTT. This gives the protein CASTGATGELFF.

The chain couples TRBV10-3 to TRBJ2-3, with unresolved D. CDR1 is ENHRY, CDR2 SYGVKD, per germline. With 0 bases removed from V and 1 base from J, the gap between germline ends came to 11 bases. The CDR3 covers 16 residues. The CDR3 DNA reads TGTGCCATCAGTGAGTCGGGCAGGCTGGGCACAGATACGCAGTATTTT. Translating it yields CAISESGRLGTDTQYF.

The chain uses TRBV15 and TRBJ2-7; 10 bases map to TRBD1. The CDR3 loop spans 13 amino acids. The germline V gene encodes CDR1 LNHNV and CDR2 YYDKDF (reference sequence). V shed 6 bases and J 3 bases; nucleotides not matched to a gene: 2. In DNA form, the CDR3 reads TGTGCCACCAGGAGGGACAGGGGCTACGAGCAGTACTTC. Translating it yields CATRRDRGYEQYF.

The chain joins TRBV30 to TRBJ1-3, with a tentative D call TRBD1 (6 bases). This CDR3 comprises 13 residues. V shed 3 bases and J shed 4 bases, with 10 bases lying between them. In germline, CDR1 is GTSNPN, CDR2 SVGIG (reference sequence). CDR3 bases: TGTGCCTGGAGGCCGGGGACAGGAAACACCATATATTTT. Translation: CAWRPGTGNTIYF.

This chain connects TRBV4-2 to TRBJ2-1; tentatively, D is TRBD2 (6 bases). Germline V gives CDR1 LGHNA, CDR2 YNFKEQ. CDR3 length: 14 amino acids. V gave up 0 bases and J gave up 7 bases, with 10 bases separating them. CDR3 sequence: CASSQDTSSNEQFF. Written as DNA, the CDR3 is TGTGCCAGCAGCCAAGATACTAGCTCTAATGAGCAGTTCTTC.

This chain uses TRBV19 with TRBJ1-1; a possible D gene is TRBD1 (6 bases). The germline V and J ends were trimmed by 4 bases and 8 bases, with 17 bases remaining between them. Germline V gene lookup returns CDR1 LNHDA and CDR2 SQIVND (reference sequence). CDR3 size: 14 residues. The CDR3 region is CASSSLRGAGEAFF. The CDR3 nucleotides read TGTGCCAGTAGTAGCCTCCGGGGGGCGGGGGAAGCTTTCTTT.

In DNA, the CDR3 is TGTGCCAGCAGCCACGGCCTGGGGGGGTACACCGGGGAGCTGTTTTTT. This gives the protein CASSHGLGGYTGELFF. The rearrangement uses TRBV4-2 and TRBJ2-2; 7 bases fit TRBD2. Germline CDR1 and CDR2: LGHNA and YNFKEQ. CDR3 size: 16 residues. V trimming: 3 bases; J trimming: 3 bases; junction bases outside the gene matches: 7.

The chain employs TRBV12-5 and TRBJ1-3; D possibly corresponds to TRBD1 (6 bases). The CDR3 is 20 residues long. Germline V gives CDR1 LGHNT, CDR2 FRNRAP. The V gene lost 0 bases and the J gene lost 0 bases, with 21 bases spanning the gap. The CDR3 here is CASGLVLLRGGLISGNTIYF. CDR3 nucleotides: TGTGCTAGTGGTTTGGTTCTACTTCGCGGGGGCCTCATCTCTGGAAACACCATATATTTT.

The J gene is TRBJ2-5, the V gene TRBV6-1; TRBD1 might be the D (5 bases). The CDR3 extends over 13 amino acids. CDR1 MNHNS and CDR2 SASEGT come from the germline V gene. V dropped 6 bases and J dropped 3 bases, with 11 bases sitting between them. The CDR3 DNA follows: TGTGCCAGCAGGCCCAGGGAAGAAGAGACCCAGTACTTC. Residues: CASRPREEETQYF.

The chain is built from TRBV5-6 and TRBJ1-1; D possibly corresponds to TRBD1 (6 bases). The length of the CDR3 is 16 residues. V lost 2 bases and J 3 bases, leaving 17 bases between the germline ends. Germline CDR1 is SGHDT and CDR2 is YYEEEE. The CDR3: CASSFEVQGPYTEAFF. The DNA for the CDR3 is TGTGCCAGCAGCTTTGAAGTGCAGGGGCCCTACACTGAAGCTTTCTTT.

This clone was counted a few times. CDR3 DNA sequence: TGTGCCAGCAGTTCCGGGACATTAATCCCAACCCAGCCCCAGCATTTT. Translating it yields CASSSGTLIPTQPQHF. This rearrangement joins TRBV5-8 to TRBJ1-5; the D gene is possibly TRBD1 (6 bases). CDR3 length: 16 residues. Germline-derived CDR1 and CDR2 are SGHTS and YDEGEE. V lost 5 bases and J lost 7, with 22 bases in between.

This clone was recorded once. The chain carries TRBV7-9 and TRBJ1-1; 8 bases are shared with TRBD1. The germline gives CDR1 SEHNR, CDR2 FQNEAQ (reference sequence). With V trimmed by 6 bases and J by 1 base, 4 bases remained unmatched. The CDR3 runs 14 residues. CDR3 coding DNA: TGTGCCAGCAGTTCAACAGGGGGGAACACTGAAGCTTTCTTT. This sequence encodes CASSSTGGNTEAFF.